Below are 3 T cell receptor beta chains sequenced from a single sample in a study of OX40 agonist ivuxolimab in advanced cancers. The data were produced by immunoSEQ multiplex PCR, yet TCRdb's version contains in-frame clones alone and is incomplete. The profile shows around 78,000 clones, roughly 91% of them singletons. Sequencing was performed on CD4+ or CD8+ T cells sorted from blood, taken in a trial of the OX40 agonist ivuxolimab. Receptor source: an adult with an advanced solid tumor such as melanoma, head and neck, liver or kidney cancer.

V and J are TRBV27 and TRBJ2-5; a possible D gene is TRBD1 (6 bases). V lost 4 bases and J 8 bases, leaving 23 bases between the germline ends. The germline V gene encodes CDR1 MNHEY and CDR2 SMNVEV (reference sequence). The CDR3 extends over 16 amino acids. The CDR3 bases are TGTGCCAGCAGTTACGGGCACGGGACACTGAGTTTTACCCAGTACTTC. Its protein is CASSYGHGTLSFTQYF.

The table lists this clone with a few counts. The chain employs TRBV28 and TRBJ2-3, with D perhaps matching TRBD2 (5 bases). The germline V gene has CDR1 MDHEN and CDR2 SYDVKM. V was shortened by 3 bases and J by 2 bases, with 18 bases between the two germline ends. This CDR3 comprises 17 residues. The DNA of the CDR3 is TGTGCCAGCAGTTTTCTACCGGGCGAGCGGATCACAGATACGCAGTATTTT. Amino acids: CASSFLPGERITDTQYF.

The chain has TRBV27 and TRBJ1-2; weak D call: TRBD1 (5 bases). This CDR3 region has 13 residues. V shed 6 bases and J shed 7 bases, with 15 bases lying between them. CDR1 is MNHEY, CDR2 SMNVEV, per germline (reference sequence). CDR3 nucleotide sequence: TGTGCCAGCAGGAGAGGGGAGGGAGGTGGCTACACCTTC. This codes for CASRRGEGGGYTF.